Listed here are 6 T cell receptor beta chains from one sample, sequenced in a study of shared clonotypes between healthy human individuals. CD45RO-negative, CCR7-selected cells formed the naive CD8 fraction, which excluded terminally differentiated effector memory CD45RA+ cells. Using immunoSEQ multiplex PCR, the repertoire was profiled, and TCRdb retains in-frame clones only, with some absent. The sample lists around 1,900,000 clones; around 93% were seen once. The source material was naive CD8+ T cells from PBMCs. These receptors were obtained from a man younger than 35 in good health. Some clones in this sample may be carry-over from other donors' samples.

V is TRBV7-9 and J is TRBJ2-7, with 9 bases aligning to TRBD2. This CDR3 has 15 residues. The germline gives CDR1 SEHNR, CDR2 FQNEAQ (reference sequence). The trim removed 5 bases at V and 2 bases at J, leaving 7 bases unmatched. In DNA form, the CDR3 reads TGTGCCAGCAGCGCCGGACTAGCGCCCACCTACGAGCAGTACTTC. It encodes CASSAGLAPTYEQYF.

The chain carries TRBV27 and TRBJ1-1, with TRBD1 identical over 12 bases. The CDR3 has 17 amino acids. Per germline, CDR1 MNHEY and CDR2 SMNVEV (reference sequence). After removal of 2 bases from V and 9 bases from J, the junction contained 13 bases not matched to a gene. The CDR3 sequence: CASSLLGTGGPISKAFF. CDR3 DNA: TGTGCCAGCAGTTTACTCGGGACAGGGGGCCCTATTTCTAAAGCTTTCTTT.

V and J are TRBV7-9 and TRBJ2-3; D gene unclear. Germline V gene data show CDR1 as SEHNR and CDR2 as FQNEAQ (reference sequence). Trimming pared 4 bases from V and 0 bases from J, leaving 11 bases between. There are 15 residues in the CDR3. In DNA form, the CDR3 reads TGTGCCAGCAGCTCTAGGACCCCAAGCACAGATACGCAGTATTTT. Its protein is CASSSRTPSTDTQYF.

The chain combines TRBV28 with TRBJ1-5; TRBD1 agrees at 7 bases. V lost 6 bases to trimming and J lost 6 bases; unmatched junction nucleotides: 5. In germline, CDR1 is MDHEN, CDR2 SYDVKM. The CDR3 runs 13 residues. CDR3: CASRLTGRQPQHF. The CDR3 region has the DNA TGTGCCAGCAGATTGACAGGGCGTCAGCCCCAGCATTTT.

The CDR3 coding sequence is TGCGCCAGCAGCCGGGAAAGGTACGGACAGGATGAGCAGTTCTTC. Translated: CASSRERYGQDEQFF. This chain joins TRBV4-1 and TRBJ2-1; 7 bases map to TRBD1. This CDR3 spans 15 amino acids. V trimming: 4 bases; J trimming: 8 bases; junction bases outside the gene matches: 11. In germline, CDR1 is MGHRA, CDR2 YSYEKL.

The chain is built from TRBV23-1 and TRBJ2-4; D remains ambiguous. TRBV23-1 is an ORF for which the function is uncertain. Trimming cost V 4 bases and J 1 base, with 23 bases left between them. The CDR3 has 19 amino acids. DNA for the CDR3: TGCGCCAGCAGTCCCCCTTGGTGCGGTTTTCCCGGGGCCAAAAACATTCAGTACTTC. It encodes CASSPPWCGFPGAKNIQYF.